The 21 T cell receptor beta chains given below trace back to one sample, sequenced in a study of T-cell reconstitution after alpha-beta-depleted transplantation in children. For TCRbeta, the library was prepared with unique molecular identifiers. MiXCR, run by TCRdb on the PCR reads, gives a single entry per CDR3 protein. In the table there are around 96,000 distinct CDR3 sequences, more than 9% of which are singletons. The source was PBMCs from the stem cell graft donor, collected from the stem cell graft. The receptors here all came from a human donor who donated a stem cell graft to a child with inherited bone marrow failure.

This clonotype was counted ten times or more. The J gene is TRBJ1-5, the V gene TRBV6-1; D is ambiguous. The length of the CDR3 is 13 residues. V dropped 2 bases and J dropped 4 bases, with 6 bases sitting between them. CDR1 and CDR2 from the germline V gene are MNHNS and SASEGT. In DNA form, the CDR3 reads TGTGCCAGCAGTGAAACGGAAAATCAGCCCCAGCATTTT. Its translation: CASSETENQPQHF.

This clonotype was recorded many times. The rearrangement joins TRBV11-2 to TRBJ2-1, with 9 bases matching TRBD2. The CDR3 has 15 residues. The V segment lost 1 base and the J segment 5 bases; nucleotides outside the gene matches: 3. Germline CDR1 and CDR2: SGHAT and FQNNGV. CDR3 in amino acids: CASSLGLAVNNEQFF. The CDR3 DNA follows: TGTGCCAGCAGCTTAGGACTAGCGGTTAACAATGAGCAGTTCTTC.

This clonotype was counted ten times or more. The genes are TRBV5-5 and TRBJ2-7, with unresolved D. The germline CDR1 and CDR2 sequences are SGHKS and YYEKEE (reference sequence). The V end lost 4 bases, the J end lost 0 bases, and 11 bases lay between the germline ends. The CDR3 spans 14 residues. DNA for the CDR3: TGTGCCAGCAGCCCATTGCCCAGCTCCTACGAGCAGTACTTC. This sequence encodes CASSPLPSSYEQYF.

In this sample, this clonotype turned up a few times. The genes are TRBV7-6 and TRBJ2-3; TRBD2 matches at 10 bases. The germline V gene has CDR1 SGHVS and CDR2 FNYEAQ. The CDR3 loop spans 15 amino acids. Trimming took 4 bases from V and 2 from J; bases not matched to a gene: 3. The CDR3 DNA reads as TGTGCCAGCAGCTGGACTAGCGGATCCACAGATACGCAGTATTTT. Its protein is CASSWTSGSTDTQYF.

This clonotype occurred a few times. A read error may explain this, as a much larger clone is one base away. The chain joins TRBV7-2 to TRBJ1-1; TRBD1 is a possible D gene (5 bases). The CDR3 is 15 amino acids. Looked up from germline, CDR1 is SGHTA and CDR2 is FQGNSA. The CDR3: CASSKTKGSNTDAFF. CDR3 coding DNA: TGTGCCAGCAGTAAAACTAAGGGGTCGAACACTGACGCTTTCTTT.

The table lists this clonotype with a few counts. The chain combines TRBV5-1 with TRBJ1-6, with D hard to call. The V end lost 4 bases, the J end lost 4 bases, and 12 bases lay between the germline ends. Germline assignment: CDR1 SGHRS and CDR2 YFSETQ. This CDR3 spans 15 amino acids. The CDR3 DNA reads TGCGCCAGCAGCCCCGGACGAGAATATAATTCACCCCTCCACTTT. Protein product: CASSPGREYNSPLHF.

By share, this clonotype ranks as medium-sized. The V call is TRBV27, the J call TRBJ1-4; D might be TRBD1 (5 bases). CDR1 is MNHEY, CDR2 SMNVEV, per germline (reference sequence). V was pared by 5 bases and J by 7 bases, with 17 bases between. CDR3 length: 15 residues. In nucleotides, the CDR3 is TGTGCCAGCAGTCAAGACAGATTGGTCCGTGAAAAACTGTTTTTT. Its translation: CASSQDRLVREKLFF.

This clonotype appeared once. The chain links TRBV7-6 to TRBJ2-5; D is unresolved. This CDR3 comprises 14 residues. Per germline, CDR1 SGHVS and CDR2 FNYEAQ. Trimming left V 6 bases short and J 0 bases short, with 11 bases between. CDR3 protein: CASRTPRDQETQYF. The CDR3 nucleotides are TGTGCCAGCAGAACGCCCCGGGACCAAGAGACCCAGTACTTC.

This clonotype was seen a few times. This chain links TRBV18 with TRBJ2-3; D is unclear. CDR1 KGHSH and CDR2 LQKENI come from the germline V gene. V shed 3 bases and J shed 0 bases, with 16 bases lying between them. This CDR3 comprises 17 residues. This CDR3 reads CASSPGSTLSSTDTQYF. The CDR3, as DNA: TGTGCCAGCTCACCGGGAAGCACCCTCTCTAGCACAGATACGCAGTATTTT.

This clonotype was seen many times. The chain is built from TRBV15 and TRBJ2-7, with 7 bases matching TRBD1. Germline CDR1 LNHNV, CDR2 YYDKDF (reference sequence). The CDR3 covers 15 residues. Unmatched junction bases numbered 4, after V lost 0 bases and J lost 2 bases. This CDR3 is CATSRDRGTTYEQYF. The DNA for the CDR3 is TGTGCCACCAGCAGAGACAGGGGGACGACCTACGAGCAGTACTTC.

The table lists this clonotype with a few counts. CDR3 amino acids: CSARDYLSSIETQYF. For the CDR3, the DNA is TGCAGTGCTAGAGATTACCTGTCTAGCATAGAGACCCAGTACTTC. J is TRBJ2-5 and V is TRBV20-1, with D tentatively TRBD2 (5 bases). CDR1 is DFQATT and CDR2 is SNEGSKA in the germline V gene (reference sequence). The V gene lost 0 bases and the J gene lost 4 bases, with 15 bases spanning the gap. The CDR3 is made up of 15 amino acids.

This clonotype was found many times. The chain uses TRBV4-2 and TRBJ1-2; D uncertain. CDR1 and CDR2 (germline): LGHNA, YNFKEQ. CDR3 size: 14 residues. Trimming took 0 bases from V and 10 from J, leaving 15 bases between them. This chain's CDR3 is CASSQEPGWIDYTF. CDR3 nucleotide sequence: TGTGCCAGCAGCCAAGAACCAGGCTGGATCGACTACACCTTC.

This clonotype was counted at least ten times. V is TRBV7-2 and J is TRBJ1-1; D possibly corresponds to TRBD1 (6 bases). Deletions cut 7 bases from V and 3 bases from J, with 15 bases between. The CDR3 covers 14 residues. Germline CDR1 and CDR2: SGHTA and FQGNSA. The CDR3 reads CASTWEGGDTEAFF. The CDR3, as DNA: TGTGCCAGCACCTGGGAGGGGGGAGACACTGAAGCTTTCTTT.

This clonotype was counted ten times or more. This chain connects TRBV7-2 to TRBJ1-1, with 9 bases lining up with TRBD1. The CDR3 runs to 15 residues. V lost 6 bases, J lost 3 bases, and 8 bases stayed unmatched. The germline gives CDR1 SGHTA, CDR2 FQGNSA. DNA of the CDR3: TGTGCCAGCAGTCGAGCGGGGACAGGGTACACTGAAGCTTTCTTT. This translates into CASSRAGTGYTEAFF. Full variable domain (missing parts from reference TRBV7-2 and TRBJ1-1): GAGVSQSPSNKVTEKGKDVELRCDPISGHTALYWYRQSLGQGLEFLIYFQGNSAPDKSGLPSDRFSAERTGGSVSTLTIQRTQQEDSAVYLCASSRAGTGYTEAFFGQGTRLTVV.

At least ten counts were recorded for this clonotype. The rearrangement uses TRBV5-1 and TRBJ1-2; tentatively, D is TRBD1 (5 bases). V was pared by 0 bases and J by 3 bases, with 9 bases between. The germline CDR1 and CDR2 sequences are SGHRS and YFSETQ. This CDR3 region has 14 residues. In DNA, the CDR3 is TGCGCCAGCAGCTTGGGGCAGGGCTACTATGGCTACACCTTC. This sequence encodes CASSLGQGYYGYTF.

The chain is built from TRBV5-4 and TRBJ1-2; the D gene is possibly TRBD1 (6 bases). Germline V CDR1 and CDR2: SGHNT, YYREEE (reference sequence). The CDR3 is 15 residues long. The V end lost 2 bases, the J end lost 8 bases, and 19 bases lay between the germline ends. The CDR3: CASSFQRGGGNGYTF. The CDR3 DNA reads TGTGCCAGCAGCTTCCAGAGAGGGGGAGGGAACGGCTACACCTTC. Looking up the rest from reference TRBV5-4 and TRBJ1-2 gives the full variable domain: ETGVTQSPTHLIKTRGQQVTLRCSSQSGHNTVSWYQQALGQGPQFIFQYYREEENGRGNFPPRFSGLQFPNYSSELNVNALELDDSALYLCASSFQRGGGNGYTFGSGTRLTVV.

The rearrangement uses TRBV7-8 and TRBJ2-5; the D is unclear. CDR1 is SGHVS, CDR2 FQNEAQ, per germline. This CDR3 comprises 11 residues. Trimming cost V 6 bases and J 5 bases, with 7 bases left between them. The CDR3 DNA reads as TGTGCCAGCAGAACCAGGGAGACCCAGTACTTC. Translation gives CASRTRETQYF. The full variable domain, in which reference TRBV7-8 and TRBJ2-5 provide the parts outside the CDR3, is GAGVSQSPRYKVAKRGQDVALRCDPISGHVSLFWYQQALGQGPEFLTYFQNEAQLDKSGLPSDRFFAERPEGSVSTLKIQRTQQEDSAVYLCASRTRETQYFGPGTRLLVL.

This chain links TRBV7-3 with TRBJ2-1; D not certain. V was shortened by 4 bases and J by 0 bases, with 10 bases between the two germline ends. The CDR3 is 15 residues long. Germline V gives CDR1 SGHTA, CDR2 FQGTGA. In DNA form, the CDR3 reads TGTGCCAGCAGCTCCGACCGGAGCTCCTACAATGAGCAGTTCTTC. Translated, it gives CASSSDRSSYNEQFF.

This clonotype appeared a few times. The chain recombines TRBV7-3 with TRBJ2-2, with D unclear. This CDR3 comprises 17 residues. V was pared by 2 bases and J by 6 bases, with 19 bases between. Germline-derived CDR1 and CDR2 are SGHTA and FQGTGA. CDR3 bases: TGTGCCAGCAGCTTACCCCCTAAAGATGGAGTAGCCGGGGAGCTGTTTTTT. Protein sequence: CASSLPPKDGVAGELFF.

This clonotype was observed many times. V usage is TRBV4-3 and J usage is TRBJ2-2; the D gene is possibly TRBD1 (5 bases). The CDR3 spans 13 residues. Germline V lookup: CDR1 LGHNA, CDR2 YSLEER. Trimming took off 3 bases at V and 5 bases at J, with 7 bases between the two ends. This CDR3 is CASSHRVTGELFF. In DNA form, the CDR3 reads TGCGCCAGCAGCCACAGGGTTACCGGGGAGCTGTTTTTT.

In its sample, this clonotype was seen a few times. The chain joins TRBV7-6 to TRBJ2-2; 12 nucleotides match TRBD2. This CDR3 is built from 18 residues. The J segment lost 0 bases and the V segment lost 4 bases, leaving 6 bases of the junction unmatched. In germline, CDR1 is SGHVS, CDR2 FNYEAQ. This chain's CDR3 is CASSSGLAGRSNTGELFF. In nucleotides, the CDR3 is TGTGCCAGCAGCTCAGGACTAGCGGGGCGGTCGAACACCGGGGAGCTGTTTTTT. The whole variable domain, remainder taken from reference TRBV7-6 and TRBJ2-2, is GAGVSQSPRYKVTKRGQDVALRCDPISGHVSLYWYRQALGQGPEFLTYFNYEAQQDKSGLPNDRFSAERPEGSISTLTIQRTEQRDSAMYRCASSSGLAGRSNTGELFFGEGSRLTVL.